Listed here are 9 T cell receptor beta chains from one sample, sequenced in a study of cytomegalovirus exposure and HLA in healthy donors. The PCR contained 60 Vbeta and 13 Jbeta primers. Method: immunoSEQ multiplex PCR; TCRdb's copy keeps in-frame clones and lacks some. Of about 180,000 clones listed, about 85% are singletons. Sequencing used PBMCs. The source of these receptors is a girl aged 10 to 17 in good health and CMV-seropositive.

For the CDR3, the DNA is TGTGCCAGCAGCGCACGACTGGACAGGGGGCATTCGGACATTCAGTACTTC. Its protein is CASSARLDRGHSDIQYF. The J gene is TRBJ2-4, the V gene TRBV9, with 11 bases fitting TRBD1. The CDR3 has 17 amino acids. The germline V gene has CDR1 SGDLS and CDR2 YYNGEE. Losses at the gene ends were 3 bases for V and 8 bases for J; bases not matched to a gene: 13.

The V call is TRBV19, the J call TRBJ2-2; 10 bases align to TRBD1. CDR3 length: 16 amino acids. Germline-derived CDR1 and CDR2 are LNHDA and SQIVND (reference sequence). The V segment lost 5 bases and the J segment 5 bases; nucleotides outside the gene matches: 8. The CDR3 loop reads CASSPRQGAGTGELFF. CDR3 DNA: TGTGCCAGTAGTCCTCGACAGGGGGCAGGGACCGGGGAGCTGTTTTTT.

For this clone: A junction boundary mismatches the germline segment, possibly from a read error. J is TRBJ2-7 and V is TRBV7-7; D is perhaps TRBD2 (5 bases). There are 13 residues in the CDR3. Germline CDR1 reads SSHAT; CDR2 reads FNYEAQ (reference sequence). The CDR3 DNA sequence: TGTGCTAGCAGCTTAGGCCTAGCATACGAGCAGTACTTC. Amino acid sequence: CASSLGLAYEQYF.

The chain employs TRBV25-1 and TRBJ2-7; no definite D call. Trimming pared 4 bases from V and 0 bases from J, leaving 10 bases between. This CDR3 has 14 residues. Germline V CDR1 and CDR2: MGHDK, SYGVNS. CDR3 coding DNA: TGTGCCAGCAGTGTTGATGGTAGCTCCTACGAGCAGTACTTC. This encodes CASSVDGSSYEQYF.

V gene TRBV19 combines with J gene TRBJ2-7; D remains unclear. From germline, CDR1 is LNHDA and CDR2 SQIVND (reference sequence). The CDR3 sequence is 13 residues long. V dropped 3 bases and J dropped 1 base, with 7 bases sitting between them. This CDR3 is CASSIRQSYEQYF. CDR3 DNA sequence: TGTGCCAGTAGTATTCGTCAGTCCTACGAGCAGTACTTC.

The V and J genes are TRBV6-5 and TRBJ2-7; TRBD1 aligns across 7 bases. V was pared by 6 bases and J by 3 bases, with 5 bases of the junction left unmatched. Germline lookup yields CDR1 MNHEY and CDR2 SVGAGI. The CDR3 extends over 13 amino acids. The CDR3 here is CASSPGQRYEQYF. CDR3 nucleotides: TGTGCCAGCAGCCCGGGACAGCGCTACGAGCAGTACTTC.

This chain links TRBV25-1 with TRBJ2-1, with a weak D call TRBD1 (5 bases). Germline values: CDR1 MGHDK, CDR2 SYGVNS. This CDR3 spans 15 amino acids. V was trimmed by 8 bases and J by 0 bases, leaving 14 bases between them. CDR3 amino acids: CASQAGPSSYNEQFF. The CDR3 nucleotides read TGTGCCAGCCAGGCAGGGCCTAGCTCCTACAATGAGCAGTTCTTC.

This chain uses TRBV18 with TRBJ2-1; possible D gene TRBD2, 5 bases. The CDR3 is 16 residues long. V lost 6 bases to trimming and J lost 1 base, with 16 bases between them. Germline V gene lookup returns CDR1 KGHSH and CDR2 LQKENI. The CDR3: CASSTTYSGSYNEQFF. Here the CDR3 DNA reads TGTGCCAGCTCGACAACATATTCGGGGTCCTACAATGAGCAGTTCTTC. Complete variable domain (other parts from reference TRBV18 and TRBJ2-1): NAGVMQNPRHLVRRRGQEARLRCSPMKGHSHVYWYRQLPEEGLKFMVYLQKENIIDESGMPKERFSAEFPKEGPSILRIQQVVRGDSAAYFCASSTTYSGSYNEQFFGPGTRLTVL.

This chain links TRBV6-1 with TRBJ1-2; D gene unclear. This CDR3 comprises 14 residues. V dropped 5 bases and J dropped 2 bases, with 12 bases sitting between them. Per germline, CDR1 MNHNS and CDR2 SASEGT. This CDR3 reads CASSPQVTNYGYTF. CDR3 nucleotides: TGTGCCAGCAGTCCTCAGGTGACCAACTATGGCTACACCTTC.